Sequencing of this T cell receptor (beta chain) was carried out in a study of blood T cell repertoires in COVID-19. Study overall: COVID-19 samples collected from the United States, Italy and Spain covered acute and convalescent phases. Sources were T cells, B-cell-depleted T cells, or PBMCs; the material itself was cDNA or gDNA.

Per the original data handling: Amplification with reference gene primers provided the estimates of nucleated cell counts. TCRdb's copy holds only in-frame clones and misses some; the assay was immunoSEQ multiplex PCR. V and J calls and clone size are those listed in that table; D and trimming were worked out from the DNA. The table shows 80,000 to 130,000 clones, with 88% occurring only once. This clonotype was obtained from a woman aged 60 to 75 with acute or convalescent COVID-19. What was sequenced was peripheral blood.

Here the CDR3 DNA reads TGTGCCATCAGGCCCGAGACTAGCGGGAGCACAGATACGCAGTATTTT. Its protein product is CAIRPETSGSTDTQYF. V usage is TRBV10-3 and J usage is TRBJ2-3; 10 bases map to TRBD2. The CDR3 covers 16 residues. V trimming: 6 bases; J trimming: 0 bases; junction bases outside the gene matches: 6. Germline lookup yields CDR1 ENHRY and CDR2 SYGVKD.